This T cell receptor (beta chain) was sequenced in a study of radiotherapy plus CTLA-4 blockade in lung cancer. Between the trimmed V and J ends, which lost 5 bases and 6 bases, there was a span of 5 bases. The CDR3 has 11 residues. CDR1 is MRHNA, CDR2 SNTAGT, per germline. Using immunoSEQ multiplex PCR, the repertoire was profiled, and TCRdb retains in-frame clones only, with some absent. The sample contains approximately 110,000 clones, approximately 80% of which appear only once. The specimen was peripheral blood, collected from a patient treated with radiotherapy plus ipilimumab. V usage is TRBV6-4 and J usage is TRBJ1-3; D is uncertain. This clonotype was obtained from a human donor with non-small cell lung cancer that progressed on radiotherapy plus ipilimumab. Some clones in this sample may be carry-over from other donors' samples. The CDR3 loop is CASSYPNTIYF. The CDR3 nucleotides read TGTGCCAGCAGTTATCCAAACACCATATATTTT.